These T cell receptor beta chains were read from a single sample in a study of T cell repertoires in cytomegalovirus infection. TCRdb re-derived calls from the reads in MiXCR, one entry per CDR3 protein. The sample includes over 150,000 distinct CDR3 sequences, roughly 15% of them seen just once. What was sequenced was CD8+ T cells from PBMCs. Receptors originate from a human donor in good health (CMV status not recorded). Some clones in this sample may be carry-over from other donors' samples. Each CDR3 is given with its conserved first and last residue.

cdr3_aa j_call v_call
CASSPIRFVWGTEGAFF TRBJ1-1 TRBV12-3/TRBV12-4
CASSGGGDNSYEQYF TRBJ2-7 TRBV7-2
CSARPEQFF TRBJ2-1 TRBV20-1
CASSISGTWGTEAFF TRBJ1-1 TRBV19
CSAREGTRYEQFF TRBJ2-1 TRBV20-1
CASSVTDYYEQYF TRBJ2-7 TRBV7-2
CASSQEWRQGATGELFF TRBJ2-2 TRBV4-2
CASSSLQAPEAFF TRBJ1-1 TRBV11-1
CASSPSPYEQYF TRBJ2-7 TRBV11-2
CASSGGQGASGELFF TRBJ2-2 TRBV7-8
CASSQGEEDVYGYTF TRBJ1-2 TRBV7-2
CARGQKPYEQYF TRBJ2-7 TRBV2
CSASGGEETGELFF TRBJ2-2 TRBV20-1
CASTPGQGDTGELFF TRBJ2-2 TRBV12-3/TRBV12-4
CASSLTHRTNEKLFF TRBJ1-4 TRBV7-6